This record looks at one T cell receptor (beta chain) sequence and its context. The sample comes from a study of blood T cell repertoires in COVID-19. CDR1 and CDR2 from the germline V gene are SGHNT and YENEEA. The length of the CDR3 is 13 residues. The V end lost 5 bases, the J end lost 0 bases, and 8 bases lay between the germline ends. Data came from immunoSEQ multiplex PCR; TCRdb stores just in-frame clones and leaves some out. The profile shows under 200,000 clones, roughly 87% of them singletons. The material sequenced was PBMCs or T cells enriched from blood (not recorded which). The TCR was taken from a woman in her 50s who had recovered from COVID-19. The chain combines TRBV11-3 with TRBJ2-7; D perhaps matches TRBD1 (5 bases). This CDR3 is CASSGHRSYEQYF. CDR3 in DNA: TGTGCCAGCAGCGGACATCGCTCCTACGAGCAGTACTTC. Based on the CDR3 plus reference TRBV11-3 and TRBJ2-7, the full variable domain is EAGVVQSPRYKIIEKKQPVAFWCNPISGHNTLYWYLQNLGQGPELLIRYENEEAVDDSQLPKDRFSAERLKGVDSTLKIQPAELGDSAVYLCASSGHRSYEQYFGPGTRLTVT.